This T cell receptor (beta chain) was identified during a study of identical twins. General study findings and limits: Where out-of-frame alpha sequences were twin-shared, they showed excess low generation probability.

This CDR3 contains 19 residues. V shed 0 bases and J 6 bases; nucleotides not matched to a gene: 15. In germline, CDR1 is DFQATT, CDR2 SNEGSKA (reference sequence). Each donor was a healthy Caucasian. This clonotype came up many times. Its specificity is unknown. One entry per CDR3 protein, called by TCRdb with MiXCR from the 5' RACE reads. The repertoire consists of roughly 700,000 distinct CDR3 sequences, with 8.5% to 9% occurring once and the leading ten covering more than 0.75%. This sample also appeared in a second study, on yellow fever vaccine responses in identical twins.

Sequences were obtained from PBMCs. The TCR comes from a woman aged 18-29 years in good health. The chain is built from TRBV20-1 and TRBJ2-3; 13 bases line up with TRBD2. The CDR3 here is CSARDDPLRTSGRTDTQYF. The CDR3, as DNA: TGCAGTGCTAGAGATGATCCCCTCCGGACTAGCGGGAGAACGGATACGCAGTATTTT.